This passage covers 32 T cell receptor beta chains from one sample sequenced in a study of control samples from healthy donors and cancer patients. Data came from immunoSEQ multiplex PCR; TCRdb stores just in-frame clones and leaves some out. Of 350,000 to 450,000 clones detected, around nine tenths appear once; the ten largest clones hold more than 6%. The specimen was PBMCs. The receptors originated from a middle-aged man with head and neck cancer.

This clone was found once. The J gene is TRBJ2-7, the V gene TRBV2; the match to TRBD2 covers 10 bases. The CDR3 totals 13 residues. Germline assignment: CDR1 SNHLY and CDR2 FYNNEI. Unmatched junction bases numbered 2, after V lost 7 bases and J lost 2 bases. The CDR3 sequence is CASTSGGAYEQYF. Here the CDR3 DNA reads TGTGCCAGCACTAGCGGGGGTGCCTACGAGCAGTACTTC.

There are a few counts of this clone. The rearrangement joins TRBV7-2 to TRBJ1-5; 7 bases are a match to TRBD1. The CDR3 runs 14 residues. Germline values: CDR1 SGHTA, CDR2 FQGNSA. V lost 5 bases and J lost 6; bases outside the gene matches: 7. The CDR3: CASSEYRGPQPQHF. In nucleotides, the CDR3 is TGTGCCAGCAGCGAATACAGGGGACCTCAGCCCCAGCATTTT.

This sequence joins TRBV5-1 and TRBJ1-3, with D perhaps TRBD1 (6 bases). In germline, CDR1 is SGHRS, CDR2 YFSETQ. V lost 2 bases and J lost 0, with 15 bases in between. The CDR3 consists of 17 residues. CDR3 residues: CASSFGGLRDSGNTIYF. Written as DNA, the CDR3 is TGCGCCAGCAGCTTCGGGGGCCTCAGGGACTCTGGAAACACCATATATTTT. Variable domain in full (rest from reference TRBV5-1 and TRBJ1-3): KAGVTQTPRYLIKTRGQQVTLSCSPISGHRSVSWYQQTPGQGLQFLFEYFSETQRNKGNFPGRFSGRQFSNSRSEMNVSTLELGDSALYLCASSFGGLRDSGNTIYFGEGSWLTVV.

V is TRBV28 and J is TRBJ2-3; D not resolved. The CDR3 spans 17 residues. Germline CDR1 reads MDHEN; CDR2 reads SYDVKM. V was pared by 5 bases and J by 2 bases, with 20 bases between. The CDR3 spells CASSLPSVETYTDTQYF. The CDR3 region has the DNA TGTGCCAGCAGTCTCCCGAGCGTTGAGACCTACACAGATACGCAGTATTTT.

The chain employs TRBV5-6 and TRBJ1-4, with a possible D match to TRBD1 (5 bases). Germline V gene data show CDR1 as SGHDT and CDR2 as YYEEEE. This CDR3 is built from 13 residues. Trimming pared 0 bases from V and 8 bases from J, leaving 8 bases between. The DNA for the CDR3 is TGTGCCAGCAGCTTGGGGGGGAGCGAAAAACTGTTTTTT. It yields the protein CASSLGGSEKLFF.

The chain recombines TRBV30 with TRBJ1-5, with D possibly being TRBD1 (5 bases). Trimming stripped 4 bases from V and 6 bases from J, with 16 bases between. Germline CDR1 GTSNPN, CDR2 SVGIG (reference sequence). CDR3 size: 14 residues. CDR3 nucleotide sequence: TGTGCCTGGAACGGGGCGACCCTCGGTCAGCCCCAGCATTTT. Its protein product is CAWNGATLGQPQHF.

J is TRBJ1-6 and V is TRBV6-2 or TRBV6-3; D is unclear. V gave up 2 bases and J gave up 10 bases, with 18 bases separating them. This CDR3 has 16 amino acids. The germline CDR1 and CDR2 sequences are MNHEY and SVGEGT. The CDR3 coding sequence is TGTGCCAGCAGTTACCCCACGGACCCCCGAAGGTCACCCCTCCACTTT. This translates into CASSYPTDPRRSPLHF.

This chain connects TRBV2 to TRBJ2-3, with TRBD2 as a possible D gene (5 bases). The length of the CDR3 is 13 residues. Germline CDR1 is SNHLY and CDR2 is FYNNEI. With 5 bases removed from V and 2 bases from J, the gap between germline ends came to 8 bases. This CDR3 reads CASSIGNTDTQYF. The DNA of the CDR3 is TGTGCCAGCAGTATCGGGAACACAGATACGCAGTATTTT.

This clone was observed a single time. This chain links TRBV10-2 with TRBJ2-5, with TRBD2 identical over 8 bases. With V trimmed by 5 bases and J by 4 bases, 9 bases remained unmatched. The CDR3 contains 15 residues. The germline V gene encodes CDR1 WSHSY and CDR2 SAAADI. CDR3 DNA sequence: TGCGCCAGCAGTCTCGCCCCCGGGAGGGGAGAGACCCAGTACTTC. As protein: CASSLAPGRGETQYF.

The J gene is TRBJ2-2, the V gene TRBV7-6; TRBD1 is a possible D gene (5 bases). CDR3 size: 16 residues. Trimming left V 5 bases short and J 1 base short, with 14 bases between. Germline assignment: CDR1 SGHVS and CDR2 FNYEAQ. The CDR3 reads CASSLRQGRNTGELFF. CDR3 sequence (DNA): TGTGCCAGCAGCCTAAGGCAGGGAAGGAACACCGGGGAGCTGTTTTTT.

The V and J genes are TRBV5-1 and TRBJ1-2, with 7 nucleotides matching TRBD1. There are 16 residues in the CDR3. Trimming took 4 bases from V and 0 from J; bases not matched to a gene: 9. The germline V gene has CDR1 SGHRS and CDR2 YFSETQ. The CDR3 coding sequence is TGCGCCAGCAGCACCGCAGGGGGGGCAGCTAACTATGGCTACACCTTC. It codes for CASSTAGGAANYGYTF.

In the case of this clone: Other nucleotide sequences in the sample specify the same CDR3. The J gene is TRBJ2-7, the V gene TRBV28; the D gene is possibly TRBD1 (6 bases). This CDR3 is 12 amino acids long. V lost 3 bases, J lost 4 bases, and 7 bases lay in between. From germline, CDR1 is MDHEN and CDR2 SYDVKM. The CDR3 nucleotides read TGTGCCAGCAGTTTGGGACAATACGAGCAGTACTTC. This sequence encodes CASSLGQYEQYF.

CDR3 DNA: TGTGCTAGTGGCACTCGGGGGGGGGCCGTCCAAGAGACCCAGTACTTC. Translating it yields CASGTRGGAVQETQYF. The chain employs TRBV12-5 and TRBJ2-5; 8 bases agree with TRBD2. From germline, CDR1 is LGHNT and CDR2 FRNRAP. The CDR3 is 16 residues long. The junction had 10 bases not matched to a gene; V was cut back by 6 bases and J by 1 base. Supplemented by reference TRBV12-5 and TRBJ2-5, the full variable domain reads DARVTQTPRHKVTEMGQEVTMRCQPILGHNTVFWYRQTMMQGLELLAYFRNRAPLDDSGMPKDRFSAEMPDATLATLKIQPSEPRDSAVYFCASGTRGGAVQETQYFGPGTRLLVL.

This clone was seen a single time. The genes are TRBV19 and TRBJ2-3, with D perhaps TRBD2 (6 bases). Trimming took 3 bases from V and 4 from J, leaving 17 bases between them. Germline lookup yields CDR1 LNHDA and CDR2 SQIVND (reference sequence). This CDR3 contains 16 residues. CDR3 sequence: CASSIADGRGPDTQYF. CDR3 in DNA: TGTGCCAGTAGTATTGCTGACGGGAGAGGGCCAGATACGCAGTATTTT. Based on the CDR3 plus reference TRBV19 and TRBJ2-3, the full variable domain is DGGITQSPKYLFRKEGQNVTLSCEQNLNHDAMYWYRQDPGQGLRLIYYSQIVNDFQKGDIAEGYSVSREKKESFPLTVTSAQKNPTAFYLCASSIADGRGPDTQYFGPGTRLTVL.

This sequence joins TRBV5-1 and TRBJ1-4; a weak D match, TRBD1 (5 bases). The V and J ends lost 5 bases and 0 bases respectively, with 17 bases between them. The CDR3 has 17 amino acids. Germline loops: CDR1 SGHRS, CDR2 YFSETQ. Written as DNA, the CDR3 is TGCGCCAGCAGGTTGACGGGACGAGGGGCAACTAATGAAAAACTGTTTTTT. Its protein product is CASRLTGRGATNEKLFF.

The chain recombines TRBV28 with TRBJ1-2; D not resolved. CDR3 size: 14 residues. V dropped 2 bases and J dropped 1 base, with 8 bases sitting between them. Germline V gives CDR1 MDHEN, CDR2 SYDVKM. The CDR3 DNA follows: TGTGCCAGCAGTTTACCGACTCTTAACTATGGCTACACCTTC. It codes for CASSLPTLNYGYTF.

V gene TRBV29-1 combines with J gene TRBJ2-3; D is tentatively TRBD1 or TRBD2 (6 bases each). CDR1 and CDR2 (germline): SQVTM, ANQGSEA. The CDR3 totals 13 residues. V was shortened by 3 bases and J by 1 base, with 8 bases between the two germline ends. For the CDR3, the DNA is TGCAGCGTTGAGAGGGGGGGCACAGATACGCAGTATTTT. Its translation: CSVERGGTDTQYF.

V gene TRBV5-1 combines with J gene TRBJ2-1; D uncertain. CDR3 size: 16 residues. Trimming removed 3 bases at V and 1 base at J, with 14 bases between. The germline gives CDR1 SGHRS, CDR2 YFSETQ. As DNA, the CDR3 is TGCGCCAGCAGCTCGGGTACCCTTATTTCCTACAATGAGCAGTTCTTC. Protein product: CASSSGTLISYNEQFF.

The V and J genes are TRBV4-1 and TRBJ2-3; maybe TRBD2 (5 bases). The V gene's germline CDR1 is MGHRA and CDR2 YSYEKL. CDR3 length equals 14 residues. Trimming pared 0 bases from V and 14 bases from J, leaving 18 bases between. CDR3: CASSQEVGRLGGYF. The CDR3 nucleotides are TGCGCCAGCAGCCAAGAGGTAGGGCGGCTAGGAGGGTATTTT.

The chain has TRBV24-1 and TRBJ2-2; D remains unclear. CDR1 KGHDR and CDR2 SFDVKD come from the germline V gene. V was clipped by 6 bases and J by 1 base, with 17 bases between them. The CDR3 spans 17 residues. CDR3: CATSSDPNNKNTGELFF. In DNA form, the CDR3 reads TGTGCCACCAGTAGTGATCCGAATAATAAGAACACCGGGGAGCTGTTTTTT.

The V gene is TRBV5-1, the J gene TRBJ1-3, with D tentatively TRBD1 (5 bases). From germline, CDR1 is SGHRS and CDR2 YFSETQ. Trimming took off 4 bases at V and 0 bases at J, with 11 bases between the two ends. The CDR3 is made up of 15 amino acids. The CDR3 spells CASSGDGYSGNTIYF. CDR3 DNA sequence: TGCGCCAGCAGCGGGGACGGATACTCTGGAAACACCATATATTTT.

This sequence joins TRBV28 and TRBJ2-4, with D possibly matching TRBD2 (5 bases). The CDR3 spans 14 residues. Germline values: CDR1 MDHEN, CDR2 SYDVKM. Trimming removed 5 bases at V and 3 bases at J, with 11 bases between. CDR3 residues: CASSPHGDKNIQYF. CDR3 DNA sequence: TGTGCCAGCAGTCCCCACGGGGACAAAAACATTCAGTACTTC.

This chain uses TRBV7-9 with TRBJ2-1; TRBD2 might be the D (5 bases). The CDR3 has 16 residues. Trimming stripped 5 bases from V and 5 bases from J, with 19 bases between. From germline, CDR1 is SEHNR and CDR2 FQNEAQ (reference sequence). CDR3 nucleotide sequence: TGTGCCAGCAGCCCTCTCTCACGGGATTTCAACAATGAGCAGTTCTTC. Translating gives CASSPLSRDFNNEQFF.

The chain couples TRBV10-3 to TRBJ1-1, with D unresolved. V was cut by 8 bases and J by 5 bases, with 15 bases left in between. This CDR3 contains 13 residues. Germline loops: CDR1 ENHRY, CDR2 SYGVKD. The chain's CDR3 is CAIYSGVRTEAFF. CDR3 nucleotides: TGTGCCATCTACTCTGGGGTTAGAACTGAAGCTTTCTTT.

The genes are TRBV5-1 and TRBJ2-7; 7 nucleotides match TRBD2. Germline lookup yields CDR1 SGHRS and CDR2 YFSETQ. This CDR3 contains 14 residues. J gave up 2 bases and V 4 bases, and 6 bases lay outside the gene matches. The CDR3: CASSLTAGAYEQYF. CDR3 sequence (DNA): TGCGCCAGCAGCCTGACTGCGGGGGCCTACGAGCAGTACTTC.

This sequence joins TRBV3-1 (or the pseudogene TRBV3-2) and TRBJ2-5, with TRBD2 matching over 8 bases. V lost 4 bases, J lost 5 bases, and 9 bases stayed unmatched. CDR3 length: 15 residues. The germline V gene has CDR1 LGHDT and CDR2 YNNKEL (reference sequence). The CDR3 bases are TGTGCCAGCAGCCTTCTCGCGGGGGGCCTGGAGACCCAGTACTTC. This gives the protein CASSLLAGGLETQYF.

The rearrangement links TRBV6-5 to TRBJ1-2; D is ambiguous. Germline values: CDR1 MNHEY, CDR2 SVGAGI. With 2 bases removed from V and 7 bases from J, the gap between germline ends came to 14 bases. This CDR3 has 14 residues. The CDR3 nucleotides are TGTGCCAGCAGTTACGAGGAGAGGACGGGTGGCTACACCTTC. Translating gives CASSYEERTGGYTF.

This chain connects TRBV3-1 (or the pseudogene TRBV3-2) to TRBJ1-2, with D possibly TRBD1 on 5 matching bases. Trimming removed 1 base from V and 4 bases from J, with 13 bases in between. The CDR3 length is 15 residues. Germline-derived CDR1 and CDR2 are LGHDT and YNNKEL (reference sequence). The CDR3 is CASSQAGRETYGYTF. DNA for the CDR3: TGTGCCAGCAGCCAAGCGGGCAGGGAGACCTATGGCTACACCTTC.

V and J are TRBV7-3 and TRBJ2-2; unclear D gene. Germline V lookup: CDR1 SGHTA, CDR2 FQGTGA. The V end lost 3 bases, the J end lost 2 bases, and 7 bases lay between the germline ends. The CDR3 spans 14 residues. In nucleotides, the CDR3 is TGTGCCAGCAGCTTGACGCTCAACACCGGGGAGCTGTTTTTT. As protein: CASSLTLNTGELFF.

This chain joins TRBV11-2 and TRBJ2-1, with TRBD2 identical over 14 bases. CDR1 is SGHAT, CDR2 FQNNGV, per germline. The V and J ends lost 0 bases and 4 bases, in that order; junction bases with no gene match: 5. The CDR3 covers 18 residues. The CDR3 loop reads CASSLDRTSGGSYNEQFF. In DNA form, the CDR3 reads TGTGCCAGCAGCTTAGACCGGACTAGCGGGGGGTCATACAATGAGCAGTTCTTC.

This chain joins TRBV25-1 and TRBJ1-6; no firm D call. V was trimmed by 6 bases and J by 8 bases, leaving 11 bases between them. CDR3 length equals 13 residues. Per germline, CDR1 MGHDK and CDR2 SYGVNS. The CDR3: CASREKGYSPLHF. DNA of the CDR3: TGTGCCAGCAGGGAAAAAGGCTATTCACCCCTCCACTTT.

The V call is TRBV2, the J call TRBJ2-5, with 7 positions matching TRBD2. V lost 1 base to trimming and J lost 5 bases; unmatched junction nucleotides: 10. Germline V CDR1 and CDR2: SNHLY, FYNNEI. The CDR3 is 16 residues long. The CDR3 DNA reads TGTGCCAGCAGTGAAGTGCGCTGGACTAGTACGGAGACCCAGTACTTC. Residues: CASSEVRWTSTETQYF. Looking up the rest from reference TRBV2 and TRBJ2-5 gives the full variable domain: EPEVTQTPSHQVTQMGQEVILRCVPISNHLYFYWYRQILGQKVEFLVSFYNNEISEKSEIFDDQFSVERPDGSNFTLKIRSTKLEDSAMYFCASSEVRWTSTETQYFGPGTRLLVL.